One sample yielded the 4 T cell receptor beta chains listed below, sequenced in a study of blood T cell repertoires in COVID-19. The method was immunoSEQ multiplex PCR; TCRdb's version includes in-frame clones alone and lacks a portion of them. The table lists around 150,000 clones, around 91% of them singletons. Sequencing input: peripheral blood. The receptors shown here come from a woman aged 55-69 years with active COVID-19.

This clone was observed a single time. This chain uses TRBV28 with TRBJ2-6, with D hard to call. V was trimmed by 3 bases and J by 3 bases, leaving 3 bases between them. CDR1 is MDHEN and CDR2 is SYDVKM in the germline V gene. There are 13 residues in the CDR3. Here the CDR3 reads CASSFSGANVLTF. As DNA, the CDR3 is TGTGCCAGCAGTTTTAGTGGGGCCAACGTCCTGACTTTC. Full variable domain (missing parts from reference TRBV28 and TRBJ2-6): DVKVTQSSRYLVKRTGEKVFLECVQDMDHENMFWYRQDPGLGLRLIYFSYDVKMKEKGDIPEGYSVSREKKERFSLILESASTNQTSMYLCASSFSGANVLTFGAGSRLTVL.

The chain couples TRBV2 to TRBJ1-2; D unresolved. Per the germline V gene, CDR1 is SNHLY and CDR2 is FYNNEI. Trimming removed 2 bases from V and 0 bases from J, with 10 bases in between. The CDR3 is made up of 15 amino acids. CDR3 loop: CASSERAYPNYGYTF. The CDR3 bases are TGTGCCAGCAGTGAACGTGCCTACCCTAACTATGGCTACACCTTC.

This chain connects TRBV6-6 to TRBJ2-3; 7 bases are shared with TRBD2. Germline lookup yields CDR1 MNHNY and CDR2 SVGAGI (reference sequence). The CDR3 is 17 amino acids. V trimming: 5 bases; J trimming: 4 bases; junction bases outside the gene matches: 15. The CDR3 DNA follows: TGTGCCAGCAGTCCTGCGTTACTCGCGGGAGTCGCAGATACGCAGTATTTT. Protein product: CASSPALLAGVADTQYF.

The chain is built from TRBV11-2 and TRBJ2-3; 8 bases fit TRBD2. The ends lost 5 bases at V and 4 bases at J; junction bases unmatched: 5. The CDR3 is 14 amino acids. Germline CDR1 and CDR2: SGHAT and FQNNGV. CDR3 in amino acids: CASSLSGSPDTQYF. The CDR3 region has the DNA TGTGCCAGCAGCCTCAGCGGGAGTCCAGATACGCAGTATTTT.